A single sample gave rise to the 20 T cell receptor beta chains below, sequenced in a study of blood T cell repertoires in COVID-19. Only in-frame clones appear in the TCRdb table, and some are missing; sequencing was by immunoSEQ multiplex PCR. The sample lists roughly 28,000 clones; about 90% were seen once. Sequencing was performed on peripheral blood. The receptors stem from a human donor in a cohort sampled during active COVID-19.

This clone was seen just once. J is TRBJ2-1 and V is TRBV2, with 12 nucleotides matching TRBD2. The V gene's germline CDR1 is SNHLY and CDR2 FYNNEI. CDR3 length: 16 amino acids. The V gene end was trimmed by 4 bases and the J gene end by 5 bases; junction bases not matched to a gene: 6. Written as DNA, the CDR3 is TGTGCCAGCAGTGCCCTACTAGCGGGAGGCAACAATGAGCAGTTCTTC. This codes for CASSALLAGGNNEQFF.

This sequence joins TRBV5-4 and TRBJ2-3; TRBD1 is a possible D gene (7 bases). Trimming shortened V by 4 bases and J by 2 bases, and 14 bases separated the two germline ends. There are 15 residues in the CDR3. Germline V gene data show CDR1 as SGHNT and CDR2 as YYREEE (reference sequence). The CDR3 DNA sequence: TGTGCCAGCAGCCCGGGGGACAGTTCCACAGATACGCAGTATTTT. This gives the protein CASSPGDSSTDTQYF.

The chain links TRBV6-4 to TRBJ2-2, with D possibly matching TRBD2 (6 bases). Trimming cost V 2 bases and J 5 bases, with 6 bases left between them. Germline CDR1 reads MRHNA; CDR2 reads SNTAGT. The CDR3 is made up of 13 amino acids. CDR3 protein: CASSDRGTGELFF. The CDR3 nucleotides read TGTGCCAGCAGTGACCGGGGGACCGGGGAGCTGTTTTTT.

This rearrangement joins TRBV29-1 to TRBJ2-7; 11 nucleotides align to TRBD1. CDR3 size: 13 residues. Germline V gene sequence: CDR1 SQVTM, CDR2 ANQGSEA. Trimming removed 6 bases from V and 5 bases from J; junction bases left unmatched: 6. In DNA, the CDR3 is TGCAGCGTGAGGGACAGGGGGATCCACGAGCAGTACTTC. This gives the protein CSVRDRGIHEQYF.

The J gene is TRBJ1-1, the V gene TRBV6-5; D perhaps matches TRBD1 (5 bases). The CDR3 runs to 13 residues. Germline V CDR1 and CDR2: MNHEY, SVGAGI. V shed 6 bases and J shed 13 bases, with 21 bases lying between them. The CDR3 sequence is CASSPGPRVDGFF. The CDR3 nucleotides read TGTGCCAGCAGCCCAGGGCCACGGGTAGATGGTTTCTTT.

The chain recombines TRBV4-1 with TRBJ2-3; unclear D gene. Trimming left V 1 base short and J 4 bases short, with 15 bases between. The CDR3 consists of 16 residues. Germline V gives CDR1 MGHRA, CDR2 YSYEKL. The CDR3 nucleotides are TGCGCCAGCAGCCAAGTACGGCTAGTTGTAGCAGATACGCAGTATTTT. Amino acid sequence: CASSQVRLVVADTQYF.

J is TRBJ1-2 and V is TRBV9; 8 bases match TRBD1. Trimming cost V 3 bases and J 3 bases; bases outside gene matches: 4. The CDR3 has 14 amino acids. Looked up from germline, CDR1 is SGDLS and CDR2 is YYNGEE. CDR3 in amino acids: CASSGQGWDYGYTF. The CDR3, as DNA: TGTGCCAGCAGCGGACAGGGGTGGGACTATGGCTACACCTTC.

The rearrangement links TRBV19 to TRBJ2-1; D is possibly TRBD2 (5 bases). From germline, CDR1 is LNHDA and CDR2 SQIVND (reference sequence). V lost 5 bases to trimming and J lost 8 bases, with 16 bases between them. The CDR3 totals 14 residues. CDR3: CASSSRAGNDEQFF. For the CDR3, the DNA is TGTGCCAGTAGTTCCCGCGCCGGGAACGATGAGCAGTTCTTC.

The chain couples TRBV4-1 to TRBJ2-7, with D possibly being TRBD1 (6 bases). Germline V CDR1 and CDR2: MGHRA, YSYEKL. CDR3 length: 17 residues. Trimming shortened V by 1 base and J by 0 bases, and 16 bases separated the two germline ends. CDR3 sequence reads: CASSQGKLGDTSYEQYF. The CDR3 DNA follows: TGCGCCAGCAGCCAAGGTAAACTAGGGGACACCTCCTACGAGCAGTACTTC.

This clone appeared a single time. The chain employs TRBV2 and TRBJ2-1; tentatively, D is TRBD1 (6 bases). Germline lookup yields CDR1 SNHLY and CDR2 FYNNEI. The CDR3 loop spans 15 amino acids. The V gene lost 2 bases and the J gene lost 0 bases, with 8 bases spanning the gap. The CDR3 spells CASSEKGVSYNEQFF. For the CDR3, the DNA is TGTGCCAGCAGTGAAAAGGGGGTCTCCTACAATGAGCAGTTCTTC.

This chain joins TRBV28 and TRBJ1-5; D perhaps matches TRBD1 (6 bases). The CDR3 is made up of 14 amino acids. Germline V CDR1 and CDR2: MDHEN, SYDVKM. The V gene lost 3 bases and the J gene lost 6 bases, with 12 bases spanning the gap. The CDR3 loop is CASSFGGGGQPQHF. The DNA of the CDR3 is TGTGCCAGCAGTTTTGGGGGAGGGGGTCAGCCCCAGCATTTT.

This chain connects TRBV2 to TRBJ2-2; 7 bases align to TRBD2. Germline CDR1 SNHLY, CDR2 FYNNEI. The CDR3 spans 16 residues. Unmatched junction bases numbered 6, after V lost 4 bases and J lost 1 base. The CDR3 region is CASSGSAGMNTGELFF. CDR3 DNA sequence: TGTGCCAGCAGTGGCTCAGCGGGGATGAACACCGGGGAGCTGTTTTTT.

The chain has TRBV3-1 (or the pseudogene TRBV3-2) and TRBJ2-3; 8 bases align to TRBD2. The CDR3 consists of 16 residues. From germline, CDR1 is LGHDT and CDR2 YNNKEL (reference sequence). V was pared by 4 bases and J by 0 bases, with 6 bases of the junction left unmatched. CDR3 coding DNA: TGTGCCAGCAGCCCATATAGCGGGGCTAGCACAGATACGCAGTATTTT. It codes for CASSPYSGASTDTQYF.

This chain connects TRBV14 to TRBJ1-3; D gene ambiguous. The germline gives CDR1 SGHDN, CDR2 FVKESK. The V gene lost 4 bases and the J gene lost 0 bases, with 10 bases spanning the gap. This CDR3 spans 15 amino acids. CDR3 loop: CASSPAESSGNTIYF. The CDR3 region has the DNA TGTGCCAGCAGCCCTGCGGAGAGCTCTGGAAACACCATATATTTT.

The chain is built from TRBV2 and TRBJ2-1; 7 bases align to TRBD2. Germline V gene data show CDR1 as SNHLY and CDR2 as FYNNEI. This CDR3 has 13 amino acids. Unmatched junction bases numbered 8, after V lost 8 bases and J lost 7 bases. In DNA form, the CDR3 reads TGTGCCAGCCAGCGGGGCCCGGGGAATGAGCAGTTCTTC. Protein: CASQRGPGNEQFF.

The rearrangement joins TRBV19 to TRBJ1-2; 10 nucleotides agree with TRBD1. The CDR3 loop spans 13 amino acids. The trim removed 3 bases at V and 7 bases at J, leaving 2 bases unmatched. Germline loops: CDR1 LNHDA, CDR2 SQIVND (reference sequence). Here the CDR3 reads CASSIRDRGGYTF. CDR3 nucleotide sequence: TGTGCCAGTAGTATCCGGGACAGGGGTGGCTACACCTTC.

V usage is TRBV18 and J usage is TRBJ2-2; no clear D. The CDR3 is made up of 15 amino acids. Trimming removed 0 bases from V and 2 bases from J, with 7 bases in between. Germline values: CDR1 KGHSH, CDR2 LQKENI. The CDR3 nucleotides read TGTGCCAGCTCACCACCGGCGGCTAACACCGGGGAGCTGTTTTTT. Amino acid sequence: CASSPPAANTGELFF.

V usage is TRBV27 and J usage is TRBJ2-1; TRBD2 aligns across 8 bases. V trimming: 6 bases; J trimming: 10 bases; junction bases outside the gene matches: 11. In germline, CDR1 is MNHEY, CDR2 SMNVEV (reference sequence). The CDR3 length is 14 residues. The CDR3 region is CASRPSGYEGEQFF. DNA of the CDR3: TGTGCCAGCAGACCTAGCGGGTACGAGGGAGAGCAGTTCTTC.

J is TRBJ1-4 and V is TRBV19; 8 bases agree with TRBD1. V was clipped by 10 bases and J by 4 bases; unmatched bases: 17. Germline V gives CDR1 LNHDA, CDR2 SQIVND (reference sequence). CDR3 length: 17 amino acids. CDR3: CATTPLGQGQGNEKLFF. CDR3 DNA sequence: TGTGCCACTACACCCCTAGGACAAGGACAGGGTAATGAAAAACTGTTTTTT.

The chain has TRBV5-5 and TRBJ2-2; TRBD2 agrees at 11 bases. CDR3 size: 16 residues. Germline V gene lookup returns CDR1 SGHKS and CDR2 YYEKEE (reference sequence). The V and J ends lost 3 bases and 0 bases, in that order; junction bases with no gene match: 1. CDR3 sequence (DNA): TGTGCCAGCAGCTGGGGACTAGCGGCGAACACCGGGGAGCTGTTTTTT. Translation gives CASSWGLAANTGELFF.